A selection of T cell receptor beta chains follows, all from one sample in a study of regulatory T cells in long-lasting Graves disease. TCRdb redid the calling of the multiplex PCR reads with MiXCR, one entry per CDR3 protein. The sample has roughly 380,000 distinct CDR3 sequences; 15% to 17% are singletons. Sequences were derived from peripheral blood mononuclear cells (PBMCs), sampled at new diagnosis, from a patient treated with antithyroid drugs. The receptors here all came from a female donor with Graves disease. CDR3s include the opening cysteine and the closing phenylalanine or tryptophan. Fields, in order: J gene, V gene, clone size, D gene, CDR3 protein, CDR3 DNA. The D gene is left open where the match is weak. Clone size, where shown, is once, few, many, or a class for clones that have expanded.

TRBJ2-7 | TRBV6-2/TRBV6-3 | NA | NA | CASSYSSVPYEQYF | TGTGCCAGCAGTTACTCGTCGGTGCCCTACGAGCAGTACTTC
TRBJ1-2 | TRBV2 | many | NA | CASSDPASSNYGYTF | TGTGCCAGCAGTGATCCCGCGTCTTCTAACTATGGCTACACCTTC
TRBJ1-1 | TRBV6-2/TRBV6-3 | many | NA | CASSYTPFGEALGTEAFF | TGTGCCAGCAGTTACACACCCTTCGGGGAGGCTTTGGGCACTGAAGCTTTCTTT
TRBJ2-5 | TRBV9 | NA | TRBD2 | CASSDGLAGTKAQYF | TGTGCCAGCAGCGACGGACTAGCGGGGACGAAGGCCCAGTACTTC
TRBJ1-5 | TRBV3-1 | many | NA | CASSQGTYSNQPQHF | TGTGCCAGCAGCCAGGGTACTTATAGCAATCAGCCCCAGCATTTT
TRBJ2-7 | TRBV2 | many | NA | CASADGTRSYEQYF | TGTGCCAGCGCTGACGGGACCCGGTCCTACGAGCAGTACTTC
TRBJ2-7 | TRBV20-1 | NA | TRBD1 | CSAKTGGGYEQYF | TGCAGTGCTAAGACAGGGGGAGGATACGAGCAGTACTTC
TRBJ1-4 | TRBV12-5 | NA | NA | CASGLLAKSGPANEKLFF | TGTGCTAGTGGTCTCCTCGCCAAATCAGGGCCCGCTAATGAAAAACTGTTTTTT
TRBJ2-7 | TRBV20-1 | many | TRBD2 | CSARGLAGLEQYF | TGCAGTGCTAGGGGACTAGCGGGTCTCGAGCAGTACTTC
TRBJ2-1 | TRBV7-2 | NA | TRBD2 | CASSLFSGRGGEQFF | TGTGCCAGCAGCTTATTCAGCGGGAGGGGGGGTGAGCAGTTCTTC
TRBJ2-4 | TRBV27 | NA | NA | CASSLRFGFENIQYF | TGTGCCAGCAGTTTAAGGTTCGGGTTTGAAAACATTCAGTACTTC
TRBJ2-2 | TRBV12-3/TRBV12-4 | many | NA | CASTPVDDSNTGELFF | TGTGCCAGCACCCCCGTTGACGATTCGAACACCGGGGAGCTGTTTTTT
TRBJ2-5 | TRBV5-1 | NA | NA | CASSLGGGAAQETQYF | TGCGCCAGCAGCTTAGGAGGAGGAGCGGCCCAAGAGACCCAGTACTTC
TRBJ2-6 | TRBV30 | many | NA | CALDSSSGANVLTF | TGTGCCTTGGACTCTAGCTCTGGGGCCAACGTCCTGACTTTC
TRBJ1-1 | TRBV12-3/TRBV12-4 | many | NA | CASSFSVGLLAFF | TGTGCCAGCAGTTTTAGTGTAGGCCTGCTAGCTTTCTTT
TRBJ1-5 | TRBV14 | few | NA | CASSLTPPQGNQPQHF | TGTGCCAGCAGCCTAACGCCTCCCCAGGGGAATCAGCCCCAGCATTTT
TRBJ2-1 | TRBV20-1 | many | NA | CSATDRYSYNEQFF | TGCAGTGCTACAGACAGGTACTCCTACAATGAGCAGTTCTTC
TRBJ2-3 | TRBV19 | many | NA | CASSGASRDTQYF | TGTGCCAGTAGTGGGGCGAGTCGAGATACGCAGTATTTT
TRBJ1-2 | TRBV6-5 | few | NA | CASSYRSKGPNYGYTF | TGTGCCAGCAGTTACCGATCAAAGGGACCGAACTATGGCTACACCTTC
TRBJ2-3 | TRBV10-3 | NA | NA | CAISEIRETTDTQYF | TGTGCCATCAGTGAAATACGAGAGACAACAGATACGCAGTATTTT
TRBJ1-1 | TRBV4-3 | many | NA | CASSQESGLTEAFF | TGCGCCAGCAGCCAAGAGAGTGGGCTGACTGAAGCTTTCTTT
TRBJ1-2 | TRBV27 | few | NA | CASSQDSFYGYTF | TGTGCCAGCAGCCAGGACAGTTTCTATGGCTACACCTTC
TRBJ1-1 | TRBV6-6 | many | TRBD1 | CASSYSAGGRNTEAFF | TGTGCCAGCAGTTACTCGGCAGGGGGTAGGAACACTGAAGCTTTCTTT
TRBJ1-1 | TRBV15 | NA | NA | CATSRENRGTEAFF | TGTGCCACCAGCAGAGAGAACCGGGGCACTGAAGCTTTCTTT
TRBJ2-7 | TRBV20-1 | many | TRBD2 | CSARERLAGREQYF | TGCAGTGCTAGAGAAAGGCTAGCGGGACGGGAGCAGTACTTC
TRBJ2-5 | TRBV7-6 | few | TRBD1 | CASSPRTGATQYF | TGTGCCAGCAGCCCCCGGACAGGCGCGACCCAGTACTTC
TRBJ1-2 | TRBV14 | few | NA | CASSQENGPIGGYTF | TGTGCCAGCAGCCAAGAGAATGGGCCCATAGGAGGCTACACCTTC
TRBJ1-4 | TRBV11-2 | many | NA | CASSLDRAGDEKLFF | TGTGCCAGCAGCTTAGACCGGGCTGGTGATGAAAAACTGTTTTTT
TRBJ2-3 | TRBV11-3 | many | NA | CASSHRGTDTQYF | TGTGCCAGCAGCCACAGGGGCACAGATACGCAGTATTTT
TRBJ2-7 | TRBV6-1 | many | NA | CASIRIGEQYF | TGTGCCAGCATTCGCATCGGGGAGCAGTACTTC
TRBJ2-5 | TRBV12-3/TRBV12-4 | few | TRBD2 | CASSRTSRQETQYF | TGTGCCAGCAGCAGGACTAGCAGACAAGAGACCCAGTACTTC
TRBJ1-1 | TRBV5-1 | many | NA | CASSLAGTFGAFF | TGCGCCAGCAGCTTGGCCGGGACATTTGGCGCTTTCTTT
TRBJ1-2 | TRBV7-2 | many | NA | CASSLSQERATF | TGTGCCAGCAGCTTATCTCAGGAGCGCGCCACCTTC
TRBJ1-5 | TRBV15 | many | NA | CATRPGADYSNQPQHF | TGTGCCACCCGTCCGGGGGCTGACTATAGCAATCAGCCCCAGCATTTT
TRBJ2-1 | TRBV12-3/TRBV12-4 | many | NA | CASRATGYIENEQFF | TGTGCCAGCAGAGCCACAGGGTACATAGAGAATGAGCAGTTCTTC
TRBJ2-1 | TRBV7-2 | NA | TRBD2 | CASSHRIREGLRVDEQFF | TGTGCCAGCAGCCACCGCATACGGGAGGGCCTAAGAGTTGATGAGCAGTTCTTC
TRBJ1-5 | TRBV2 | many | TRBD1 | CASRDGTGGGQPQHF | TGTGCCAGCAGAGACGGGACAGGGGGAGGCCAGCCCCAGCATTTT
TRBJ2-2 | TRBV6-1 | many | NA | CASRAGQNTGELFF | TGTGCCAGCAGGGCGGGACAGAACACCGGGGAGCTGTTTTTT
TRBJ1-2 | TRBV5-6 | few | TRBD1 | CASSLWTGGYTF | TGTGCCAGCAGCTTGTGGACAGGTGGCTACACCTTC
TRBJ2-2 | TRBV4-3 | NA | NA | CASSQLADRNTGELFF | TGCGCCAGCAGCCAGTTAGCGGATAGGAACACCGGGGAGCTGTTTTTT
TRBJ2-7 | TRBV20-1 | many | NA | CSAPDRRRQHYEQYF | TGCAGTGCCCCCGATCGGAGACGGCAACACTACGAGCAGTACTTC
TRBJ2-5 | TRBV12-3/TRBV12-4 | NA | NA | CASSSNRVQETQYF | TGTGCCAGCAGTTCGAACAGGGTTCAAGAGACCCAGTACTTC
TRBJ2-7 | TRBV28 | many | NA | CASGREQYF | TGTGCCAGCGGGAGGGAGCAGTACTTC
TRBJ1-1 | TRBV11-2 | many | TRBD1 | CASSSQGIGTEAFF | TGTGCCAGCAGCTCACAGGGGATTGGCACTGAAGCTTTCTTT
TRBJ1-1 | TRBV11-2 | many | TRBD1 | CASSLGGQGVNTEAFF | TGTGCCAGCAGCTTAGGGGGACAGGGGGTGAACACTGAAGCTTTCTTT
TRBJ1-2 | TRBV5-5 | many | NA | CASSLKNLRDGDYYGYTF | TGTGCCAGCAGCTTAAAAAACCTCCGGGACGGAGACTACTATGGCTACACCTTC
TRBJ2-7 | TRBV30 | many | TRBD2 | CAWSLFNGLEEQYF | TGTGCCTGGAGCCTATTTAACGGACTAGAAGAGCAGTACTTC